Presented here are 10 T cell receptor beta chains from one specimen sequenced in a study of resident and recirculating memory T cells in vitiligo (dated by TCRdb to the late 2010s). Libraries came from the immunoSEQ multiplex PCR assay. Not all clones reach the TCRdb copy of this immuneACCESS table, which keeps in-frame sequences only. Checked studies attribute under half of the gap to unresolved V genes and leave the rest unexplained. The sample table contains tens of thousands of clones; only one count was recorded for about 90% of them. About 5% of the sample is in the top ten clones. Sequenced sample: blood. These receptor sequences come from a male donor with vitiligo.

V and J are TRBV5-1 and TRBJ2-1; tentative D call: TRBD2 (5 bases). The CDR3 sequence is 15 residues long. Germline V gives CDR1 SGHRS, CDR2 YFSETQ. V shed 3 bases and J shed 5 bases, with 15 bases lying between them. The CDR3 loop is CASSSLGQNHNEQFF. The CDR3 nucleotides read TGCGCCAGCAGCTCACTAGGGCAGAACCACAATGAGCAGTTCTTC.

V and J are TRBV18 and TRBJ2-1; 13 positions match TRBD2. V shed 5 bases and J 9 bases; nucleotides not matched to a gene: 10. CDR1 and CDR2 (germline): KGHSH, LQKENI. This CDR3 contains 16 residues. Here the CDR3 reads CASSSQGLAGPGEQFF. The DNA for the CDR3 is TGTGCCAGCTCATCCCAGGGACTAGCGGGGCCGGGTGAGCAGTTCTTC. The full variable domain, its missing parts supplied by reference TRBV18 and TRBJ2-1, is NAGVMQNPRHLVRRRGQEARLRCSPMKGHSHVYWYRQLPEEGLKFMVYLQKENIIDESGMPKERFSAEFPKEGPSILRIQQVVRGDSAAYFCASSSQGLAGPGEQFFGPGTRLTVL.

The rearrangement links TRBV9 to TRBJ2-7; D unclear. The germline V and J ends were trimmed by 0 bases and 2 bases, with 9 bases remaining between them. CDR1 is SGDLS, CDR2 YYNGEE, per germline. This CDR3 region has 14 residues. The CDR3, as DNA: TGTGCCAGCAGCGTAGACAGCCTCACCTACGAGCAGTACTTC. Translation: CASSVDSLTYEQYF.

This clone was picked up one time. The chain has TRBV29-1 and TRBJ2-1, with D perhaps matching TRBD1 (5 bases). V was shortened by 8 bases and J by 10 bases, with 15 bases between the two germline ends. Germline assignment: CDR1 SQVTM and CDR2 ANQGSEA. This CDR3 comprises 11 residues. Here the CDR3 reads CSKVGEREQFF. DNA for the CDR3: TGCAGCAAAGTAGGGGAAAGAGAGCAGTTCTTC.

The V gene is TRBV10-3, the J gene TRBJ1-1; D is ambiguous. V was shortened by 6 bases and J by 6 bases, with 8 bases between the two germline ends. The germline V gene encodes CDR1 ENHRY and CDR2 SYGVKD. There are 11 residues in the CDR3. The CDR3 loop is CAIRQSAEAFF. CDR3 nucleotides: TGTGCCATCAGGCAGTCCGCTGAAGCTTTCTTT.

V usage is TRBV11-3 and J usage is TRBJ2-1; 11 positions match TRBD2. CDR1 and CDR2 from the germline V gene are SGHNT and YENEEA. The length of the CDR3 is 18 residues. V lost 5 bases and J lost 5; bases outside the gene matches: 14. The CDR3, as DNA: TGTGCCAGCAGCCGAGGGCAGTGGGGGACTAGCGGAGACAATGAGCAGTTCTTC. It translates to CASSRGQWGTSGDNEQFF.

V usage is TRBV2 and J usage is TRBJ2-2; no definite D call. This CDR3 spans 14 amino acids. Germline V lookup: CDR1 SNHLY, CDR2 FYNNEI. Between the trimmed V and J ends, which lost 7 bases and 6 bases, there was a span of 15 bases. The CDR3 nucleotides read TGTGCCAGCATGGGCCAGTCGATGGCCGGGGAGCTGTTTTTT. This translates into CASMGQSMAGELFF.

CDR3 in DNA: TGTGCCAGCAGTTCCCCTCCGGGGAGGGGCGAATATAGCAATCAGCCCCAGCATTTT. This codes for CASSSPPGRGEYSNQPQHF. The rearrangement joins TRBV28 to TRBJ1-5, with D perhaps matching TRBD1 (5 bases). Germline V lookup: CDR1 MDHEN, CDR2 SYDVKM. This CDR3 has 19 amino acids. The germline V and J ends were trimmed by 4 bases and 0 bases, with 22 bases remaining between them.

The gene calls are TRBV7-2 and TRBJ2-5, with a tentative D call TRBD1 (6 bases). CDR1 SGHTA and CDR2 FQGNSA come from the germline V gene. The ends were cut back, 3 bases at V and 2 bases at J, with 16 bases in the middle. This CDR3 spans 16 amino acids. The CDR3 spells CASSLFPGQRQETQYF. Written as DNA, the CDR3 is TGTGCCAGCAGCTTGTTTCCTGGACAGAGGCAAGAGACCCAGTACTTC. The full variable domain, its missing parts supplied by reference TRBV7-2 and TRBJ2-5, is GAGVSQSPSNKVTEKGKDVELRCDPISGHTALYWYRQSLGQGLEFLIYFQGNSAPDKSGLPSDRFSAERTGGSVSTLTIQRTQQEDSAVYLCASSLFPGQRQETQYFGPGTRLLVL.

In nucleotides, the CDR3 is TGTGCCAGCATCTCCCGGGACAGGGGCCACGAGCAGTACTTC. Translated, it gives CASISRDRGHEQYF. This chain links TRBV6-6 with TRBJ2-7; 10 nucleotides line up with TRBD1. The CDR3 runs 14 residues. CDR1 and CDR2 from the germline V gene are MNHNY and SVGAGI (reference sequence). Trimming took 7 bases from V and 5 from J; bases not matched to a gene: 8.